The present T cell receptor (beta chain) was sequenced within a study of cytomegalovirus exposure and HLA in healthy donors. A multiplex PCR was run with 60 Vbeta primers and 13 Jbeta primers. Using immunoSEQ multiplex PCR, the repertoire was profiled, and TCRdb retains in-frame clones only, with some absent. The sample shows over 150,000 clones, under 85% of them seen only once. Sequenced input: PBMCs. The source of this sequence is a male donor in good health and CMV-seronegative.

The CDR3 nucleotides are TGCAGCGTTGTCGGACTAGACTCCTACGAGCAGTACTTC. Encoded protein: CSVVGLDSYEQYF. The chain employs TRBV29-1 and TRBJ2-7; TRBD2 matches 7 bases. The CDR3 is 13 amino acids. Trimming took 4 bases from V and 0 from J; bases not matched to a gene: 3. The germline V gene has CDR1 SQVTM and CDR2 ANQGSEA.